The entry below gives a single T cell receptor (beta chain) sequence along with its context. Its antigen is unidentified. This record comes from a study of cytomegalovirus exposure and HLA in healthy donors. Study background: Genotyping showed around 80% of roughly 400 donors falling in the Caucasian-associated ancestry cluster. Broader study findings: Later work found most CMV-associated TCR beta chains apparently HLA-restricted.

V was shortened by 0 bases and J by 4 bases, with 13 bases between the two germline ends. The CDR3 contains 14 residues. Germline V gene lookup returns CDR1 GTSNPN and CDR2 SVGIG (reference sequence). The PCR ran on 60 Vbeta and 13 Jbeta primers. Data came from immunoSEQ multiplex PCR; TCRdb stores just in-frame clones and leaves some out. Of over 150,000 clones listed, around 77% are singletons. The chain has TRBV30 and TRBJ2-7; D may be TRBD1 (6 bases). This TCR derives from a woman aged 30 to 39 in good health and CMV-seronegative. Sequencing was performed on PBMCs. The CDR3 nucleotides are TGTGCCTGGAGTGTACCCACAGGGCTTTACGAGCAGTACTTC. This translates into CAWSVPTGLYEQYF.